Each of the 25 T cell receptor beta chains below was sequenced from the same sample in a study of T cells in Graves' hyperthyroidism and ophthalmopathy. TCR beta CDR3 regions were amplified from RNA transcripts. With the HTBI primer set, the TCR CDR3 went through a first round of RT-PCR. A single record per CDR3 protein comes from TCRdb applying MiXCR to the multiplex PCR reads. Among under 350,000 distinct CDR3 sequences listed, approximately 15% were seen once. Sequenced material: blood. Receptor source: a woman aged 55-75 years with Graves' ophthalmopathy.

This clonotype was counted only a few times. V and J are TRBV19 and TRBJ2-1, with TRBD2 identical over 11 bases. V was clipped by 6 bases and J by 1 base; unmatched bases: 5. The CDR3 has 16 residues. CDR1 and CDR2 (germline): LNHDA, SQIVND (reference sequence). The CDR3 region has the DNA TGTGCCAGTAGACCACTAGCGGGAGAGTCCTACAATGAGCAGTTCTTC. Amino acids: CASRPLAGESYNEQFF.

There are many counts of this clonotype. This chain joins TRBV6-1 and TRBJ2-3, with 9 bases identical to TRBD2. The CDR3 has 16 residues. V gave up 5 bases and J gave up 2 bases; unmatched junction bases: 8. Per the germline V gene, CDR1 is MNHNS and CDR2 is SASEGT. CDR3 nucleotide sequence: TGTGCCAGCAGTAGCCCGACTAGCGGCATCACAGATACGCAGTATTTT. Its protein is CASSSPTSGITDTQYF.

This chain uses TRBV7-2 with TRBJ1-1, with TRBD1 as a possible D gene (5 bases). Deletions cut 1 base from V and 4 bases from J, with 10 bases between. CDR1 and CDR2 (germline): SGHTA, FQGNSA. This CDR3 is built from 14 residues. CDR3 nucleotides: TGTGCCAGCAGCTTAGGTTGGGGCGGCACTGAAGCTTTCTTT. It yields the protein CASSLGWGGTEAFF.

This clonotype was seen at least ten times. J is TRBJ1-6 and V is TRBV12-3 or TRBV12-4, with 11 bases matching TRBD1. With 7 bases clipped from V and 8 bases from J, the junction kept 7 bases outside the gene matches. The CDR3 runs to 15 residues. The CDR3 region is CASTFWTGGDSPLHF. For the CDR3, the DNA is TGTGCCAGCACCTTTTGGACAGGGGGCGATTCACCCCTCCACTTT.

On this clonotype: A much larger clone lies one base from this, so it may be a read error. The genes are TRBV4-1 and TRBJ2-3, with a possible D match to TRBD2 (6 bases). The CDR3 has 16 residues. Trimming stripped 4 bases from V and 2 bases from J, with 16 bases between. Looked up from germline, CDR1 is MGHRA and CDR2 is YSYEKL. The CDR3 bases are TGCGCCAGCAGCCGGGGCGGGCTAGCGATCACAGATACGCAGTATTTT. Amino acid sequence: CASSRGGLAITDTQYF.

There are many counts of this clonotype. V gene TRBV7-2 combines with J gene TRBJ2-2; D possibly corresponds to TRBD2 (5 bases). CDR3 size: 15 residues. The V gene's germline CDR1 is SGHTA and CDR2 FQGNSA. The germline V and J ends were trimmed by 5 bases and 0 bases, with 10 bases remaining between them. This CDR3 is CASSRGISNTGELFF. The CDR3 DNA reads TGTGCCAGCAGCCGAGGGATTTCGAACACCGGGGAGCTGTTTTTT.

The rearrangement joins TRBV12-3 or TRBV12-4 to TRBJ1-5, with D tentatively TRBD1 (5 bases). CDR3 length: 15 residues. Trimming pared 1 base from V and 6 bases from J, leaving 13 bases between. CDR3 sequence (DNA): TGTGCCAGCAGTTTAGGGTTGGGGCCCGGTCAGCCCCAGCATTTT. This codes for CASSLGLGPGQPQHF.

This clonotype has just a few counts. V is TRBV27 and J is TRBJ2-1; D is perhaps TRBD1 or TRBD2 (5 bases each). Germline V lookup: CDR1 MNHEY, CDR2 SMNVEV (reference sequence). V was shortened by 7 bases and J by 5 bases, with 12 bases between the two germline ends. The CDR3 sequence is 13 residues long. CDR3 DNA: TGTGCCAGCAACTCGGGGCCAAACAATGAGCAGTTCTTC. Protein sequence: CASNSGPNNEQFF.

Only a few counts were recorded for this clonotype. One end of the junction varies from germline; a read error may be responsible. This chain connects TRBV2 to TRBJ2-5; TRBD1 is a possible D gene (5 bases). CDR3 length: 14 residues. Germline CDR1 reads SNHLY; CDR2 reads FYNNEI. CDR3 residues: CASPPGLGQEAQYF. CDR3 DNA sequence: TGTGCCAGCCCCCCAGGGCTAGGACAAGAGGCCCAGTACTTC.

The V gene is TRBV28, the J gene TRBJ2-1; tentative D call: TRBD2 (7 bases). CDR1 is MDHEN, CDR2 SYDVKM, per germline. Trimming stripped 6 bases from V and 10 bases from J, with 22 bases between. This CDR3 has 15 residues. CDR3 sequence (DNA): TGTGCCAGCAGCCCCCCGGCCCCCCGCGGGGGCGAGCAGTTCTTC. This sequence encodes CASSPPAPRGGEQFF.

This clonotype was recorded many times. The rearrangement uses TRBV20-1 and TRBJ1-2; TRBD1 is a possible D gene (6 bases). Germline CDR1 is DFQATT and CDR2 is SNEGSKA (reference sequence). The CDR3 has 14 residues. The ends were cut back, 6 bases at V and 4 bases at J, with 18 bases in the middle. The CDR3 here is CSATLGGAPYGYTF. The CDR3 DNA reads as TGCAGTGCCACGTTGGGGGGCGCGCCCTATGGCTACACCTTC.

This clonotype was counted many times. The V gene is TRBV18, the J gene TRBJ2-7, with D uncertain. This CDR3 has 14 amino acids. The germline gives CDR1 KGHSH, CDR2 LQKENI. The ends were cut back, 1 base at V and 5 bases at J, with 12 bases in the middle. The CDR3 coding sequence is TGTGCCAGCTCACCACAGGACGGGTTACACGAGCAGTACTTC. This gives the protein CASSPQDGLHEQYF. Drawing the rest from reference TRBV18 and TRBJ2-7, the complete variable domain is NAGVMQNPRHLVRRRGQEARLRCSPMKGHSHVYWYRQLPEEGLKFMVYLQKENIIDESGMPKERFSAEFPKEGPSILRIQQVVRGDSAAYFCASSPQDGLHEQYFGPGTRLTVT.

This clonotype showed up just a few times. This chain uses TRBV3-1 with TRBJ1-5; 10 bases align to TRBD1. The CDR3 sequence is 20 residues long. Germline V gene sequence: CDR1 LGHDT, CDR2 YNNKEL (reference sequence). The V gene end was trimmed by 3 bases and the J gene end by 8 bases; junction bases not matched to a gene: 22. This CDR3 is CASSQDRGYLMSGVQEPQHF. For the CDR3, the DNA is TGTGCCAGCAGCCAGGACAGGGGGTACCTTATGTCCGGGGTTCAGGAGCCCCAGCATTTT.

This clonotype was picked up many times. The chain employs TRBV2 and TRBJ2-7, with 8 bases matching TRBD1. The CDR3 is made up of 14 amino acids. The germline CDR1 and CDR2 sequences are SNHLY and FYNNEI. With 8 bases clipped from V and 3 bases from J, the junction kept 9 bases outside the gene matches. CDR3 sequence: CASGSGDRGYEQYF. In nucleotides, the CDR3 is TGTGCCAGCGGGAGTGGAGACAGGGGCTACGAGCAGTACTTC.

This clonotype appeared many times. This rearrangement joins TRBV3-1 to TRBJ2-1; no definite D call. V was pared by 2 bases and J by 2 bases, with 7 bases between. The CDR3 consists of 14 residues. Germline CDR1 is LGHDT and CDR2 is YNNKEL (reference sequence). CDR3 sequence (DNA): TGTGCCAGCAGCCAAAGGCAGACCTACAATGAGCAGTTCTTC. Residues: CASSQRQTYNEQFF.

The CDR3 here is CASVRGGQNTGELFF. As DNA, the CDR3 is TGTGCCAGCGTCCGAGGGGGACAAAACACCGGGGAGCTGTTTTTT. The gene calls are TRBV28 and TRBJ2-2; D is perhaps TRBD1 (6 bases). CDR1 is MDHEN, CDR2 SYDVKM, per germline. Trimming stripped 8 bases from V and 2 bases from J, with 15 bases between. CDR3 length: 15 residues.

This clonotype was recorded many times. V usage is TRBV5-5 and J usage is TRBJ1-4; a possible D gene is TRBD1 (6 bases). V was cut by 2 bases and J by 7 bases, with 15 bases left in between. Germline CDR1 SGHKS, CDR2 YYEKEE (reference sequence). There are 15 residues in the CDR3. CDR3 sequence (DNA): TGTGCCAGCAGCTTACGACAGGCGATCGGTGAAAAACTGTTTTTT. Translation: CASSLRQAIGEKLFF.

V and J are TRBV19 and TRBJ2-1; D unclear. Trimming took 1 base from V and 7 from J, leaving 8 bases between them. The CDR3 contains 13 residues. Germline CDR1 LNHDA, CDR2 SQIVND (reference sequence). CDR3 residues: CASSIVARNEQFF. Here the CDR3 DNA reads TGTGCCAGTAGTATAGTAGCTAGGAATGAGCAGTTCTTC.

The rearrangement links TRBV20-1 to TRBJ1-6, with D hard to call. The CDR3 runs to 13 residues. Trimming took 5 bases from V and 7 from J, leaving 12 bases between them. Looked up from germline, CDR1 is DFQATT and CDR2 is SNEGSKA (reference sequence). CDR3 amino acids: CSALSAINSPLHF. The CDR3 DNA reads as TGCAGTGCTCTCTCGGCGATCAATTCACCCCTCCACTTT.

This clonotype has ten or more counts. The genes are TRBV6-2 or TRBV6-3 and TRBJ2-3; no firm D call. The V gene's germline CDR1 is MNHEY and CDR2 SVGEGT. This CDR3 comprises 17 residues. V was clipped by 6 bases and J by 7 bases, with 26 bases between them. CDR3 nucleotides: TGTGCCAGCAGACCACCGGGCCCACCTACGACGGTGAATACGCAGTATTTT. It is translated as CASRPPGPPTTVNTQYF.

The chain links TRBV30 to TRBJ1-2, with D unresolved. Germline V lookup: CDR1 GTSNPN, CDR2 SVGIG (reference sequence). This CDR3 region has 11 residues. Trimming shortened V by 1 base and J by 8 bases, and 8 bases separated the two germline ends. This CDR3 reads CAWSAEGGYTF. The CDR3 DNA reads TGTGCCTGGAGTGCGGAAGGGGGCTACACCTTC.

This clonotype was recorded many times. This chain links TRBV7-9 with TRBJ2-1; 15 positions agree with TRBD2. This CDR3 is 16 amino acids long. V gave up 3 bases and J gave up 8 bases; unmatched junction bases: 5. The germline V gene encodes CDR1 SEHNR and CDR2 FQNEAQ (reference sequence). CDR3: CASSFGTSGRWDEQFF. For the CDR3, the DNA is TGTGCCAGCAGCTTCGGGACTAGCGGGAGGTGGGATGAGCAGTTCTTC.

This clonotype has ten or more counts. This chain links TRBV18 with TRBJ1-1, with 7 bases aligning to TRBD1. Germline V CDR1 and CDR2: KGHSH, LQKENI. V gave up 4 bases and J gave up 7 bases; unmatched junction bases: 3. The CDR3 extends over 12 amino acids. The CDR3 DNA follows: TGTGCCAGCTCACGACAGGGTGATGAAGCTTTCTTT. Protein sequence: CASSRQGDEAFF.

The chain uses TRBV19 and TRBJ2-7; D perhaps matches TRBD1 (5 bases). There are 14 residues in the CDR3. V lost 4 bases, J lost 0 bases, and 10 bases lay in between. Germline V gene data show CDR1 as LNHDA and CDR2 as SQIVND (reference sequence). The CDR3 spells CASSNRTLSYEQYF. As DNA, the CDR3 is TGTGCCAGTAGTAACAGGACCCTCTCCTACGAGCAGTACTTC.

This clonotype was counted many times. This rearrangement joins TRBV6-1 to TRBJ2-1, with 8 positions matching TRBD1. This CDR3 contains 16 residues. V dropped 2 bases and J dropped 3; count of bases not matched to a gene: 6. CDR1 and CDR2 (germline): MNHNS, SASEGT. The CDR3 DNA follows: TGTGCCAGCAGTGAATTCGGGACAGGTAACTACAATGAGCAGTTCTTC. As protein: CASSEFGTGNYNEQFF.